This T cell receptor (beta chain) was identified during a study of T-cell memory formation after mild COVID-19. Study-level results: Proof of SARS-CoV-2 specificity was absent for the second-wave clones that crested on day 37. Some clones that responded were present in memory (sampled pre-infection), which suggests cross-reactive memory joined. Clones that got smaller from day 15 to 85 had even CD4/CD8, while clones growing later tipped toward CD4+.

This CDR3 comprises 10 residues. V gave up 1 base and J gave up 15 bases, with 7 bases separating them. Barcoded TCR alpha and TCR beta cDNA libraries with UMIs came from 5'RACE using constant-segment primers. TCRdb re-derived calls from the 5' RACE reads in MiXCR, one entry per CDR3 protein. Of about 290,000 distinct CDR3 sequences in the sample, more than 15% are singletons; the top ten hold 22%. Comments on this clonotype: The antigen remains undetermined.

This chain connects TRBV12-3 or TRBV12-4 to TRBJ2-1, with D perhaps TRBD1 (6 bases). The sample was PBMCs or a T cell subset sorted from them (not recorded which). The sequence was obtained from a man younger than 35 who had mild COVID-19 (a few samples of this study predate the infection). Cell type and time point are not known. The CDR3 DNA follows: TGTGCCAGCAGTTTAGACAGGGTGTTCTTC. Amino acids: CASSLDRVFF.